This T cell receptor beta chain is drawn from a study of T cells in Graves' hyperthyroidism and ophthalmopathy. Orbital computed tomography and thyroid ultrasound, together with serum TRAb and thyroxine and clinical symptoms, were used for diagnoses. The study collected blood at first hyperthyroidism diagnosis, before any ophthalmopathy symptoms arose. Study-wide findings and caveats: Ophthalmopathy could be told apart from stable hyperthyroidism with a 13 V-J model. In the blood, most expanded thyroid clonotypes above 0.001 appeared as well.

CDR3 length equals 15 residues. V lost 2 bases, J lost 3 bases, and 13 bases lay in between. RNA transcripts gave rise to amplified TCR beta CDR3 regions. First-round RT-PCR targeting the TCR CDR3 was performed with the HTBI primer set. A single record per CDR3 protein comes from TCRdb applying MiXCR to the multiplex PCR reads. Here the sample spans about 270,000 distinct CDR3 sequences, 20% to 30% being singletons. At least ten counts were recorded for this clonotype. Antigen: not known. This clonotype originated in a man aged 35 to 55 with Graves' hyperthyroidism that later progressed to Graves' ophthalmopathy. This chain links TRBV12-3 or TRBV12-4 with TRBJ1-2; maybe TRBD1 (5 bases). Sequenced material: blood. The CDR3 protein is CASSLRGTGDYGYTF. The CDR3 DNA follows: TGTGCCAGCAGTTTACGGGGGACCGGAGACTATGGCTACACCTTC.